The clone carrying this T cell receptor beta chain was detected many times. Its specificity is unknown. Germline CDR1 reads MDHEN; CDR2 reads SYDVKM. This CDR3 has 18 residues. The V gene lost 3 bases and the J gene lost 3 bases, with 23 bases spanning the gap. The entry originates in a study of T cells in Graves' hyperthyroidism and ophthalmopathy. Study information: Initial diagnosis, before any treatment, was when peripheral blood was collected.

TCR beta CDR3 regions were amplified from RNA. With the HTBI primer set, the TCR CDR3 went through a first round of RT-PCR. TCRdb re-analysed the multiplex PCR reads in MiXCR, keeping a single row per CDR3 protein. The sample includes about 740,000 distinct CDR3 sequences, around 13% of them seen just once. Diagnoses were established using clinical symptoms, serum thyroxine and TRAb, thyroid ultrasound and orbital computed tomography. Whole-study findings and limits: In the blood, most expanded thyroid clonotypes above 0.001 appeared as well. The model's output predicted ophthalmopathy at a median of about 6.5 months prior to onset.

The sequence was obtained from a woman between 18 and 29 years old with Graves' hyperthyroidism. The chain combines TRBV28 with TRBJ1-2; possible D gene TRBD1, 5 bases. Sequencing input: blood. The DNA for the CDR3 is TGTGCCAGCAGTTTGGGGGGTGGGGCTTTAACTACCCACTATGGCTACACCTTC. It codes for CASSLGGGALTTHYGYTF.